Sequencing of this TCR beta chain was carried out in a study of blood T cells in healthy people across ages. The overall study: For every two T cells, template switching captured about one barcoded beta molecule.

A second PCR of about 7 to 12 cycles used a sample-barcoded 5' primer and a J-beta primer mix. MiXCR, run by TCRdb on the 5' RACE reads, gives a single entry per CDR3 protein. The profile shows around 780,000 distinct CDR3 sequences, roughly 56% of them singletons. Every donor provided 9.5 to 10 milliliters of peripheral blood. Each sample provided at least 6 micrograms of extracted total RNA. With respect to this clonotype: Its target is not known.

Study-wide findings and caveats: TCR beta diversity correlated strongly with naive T cell percentage.

V was pared by 4 bases and J by 7 bases, with 9 bases of the junction left unmatched. Germline loops: CDR1 LNHNV, CDR2 YYDKDF (reference sequence). This CDR3 has 14 amino acids. The chain employs TRBV15 and TRBJ1-2; 7 bases fit TRBD1. This clonotype was obtained from a man aged 40-55 years in good health. The sequencing sample was made of blood. The CDR3 DNA sequence: TGTGCCACCAGCACCTCACAGGGGAGGTCTGGCTACACCTTC. This sequence encodes CATSTSQGRSGYTF.